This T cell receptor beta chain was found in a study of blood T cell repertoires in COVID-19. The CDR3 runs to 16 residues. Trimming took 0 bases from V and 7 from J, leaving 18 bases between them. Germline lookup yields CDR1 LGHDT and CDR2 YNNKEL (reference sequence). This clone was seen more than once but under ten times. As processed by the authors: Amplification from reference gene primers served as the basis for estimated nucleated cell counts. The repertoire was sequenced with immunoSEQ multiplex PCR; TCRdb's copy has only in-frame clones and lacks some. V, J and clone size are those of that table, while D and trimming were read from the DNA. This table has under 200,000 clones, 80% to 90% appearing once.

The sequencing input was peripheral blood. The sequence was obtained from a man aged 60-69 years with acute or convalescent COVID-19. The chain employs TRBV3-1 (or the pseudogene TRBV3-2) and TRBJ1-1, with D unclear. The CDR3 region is CASSQDWRRVGVEAFF. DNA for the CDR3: TGTGCCAGCAGCCAAGATTGGAGGAGAGTAGGAGTTGAAGCTTTCTTT.